This record covers a single T cell receptor beta chain. The record originates from a study of tumour-infiltrating T cells in Burkitt lymphoma. About the study: Overall and progression-free survival were predicted by productive clonality.

Only in-frame clones appear in the TCRdb table, and some are missing; sequencing was by immunoSEQ multiplex PCR. The repertoire holds approximately 15,000 clones, with about 77% as singletons. V dropped 4 bases and J dropped 2 bases, with 16 bases sitting between them. This CDR3 spans 16 amino acids. Germline values: CDR1 SNHLY, CDR2 FYNNEI. This sequence was found in a human donor with diffuse large B-cell lymphoma. Sequencing used tumor tissue. The chain links TRBV2 to TRBJ2-3, with D uncertain. DNA for the CDR3: TGTGCCAGCAGTGGACTGGTCGCGAGGTCCACAGATACGCAGTATTTT. Translated: CASSGLVARSTDTQYF.